Shown below are 20 T cell receptor beta chains from a single sample sequenced in a study of blood T cell repertoires in COVID-19. TCRdb's table, derived via immunoSEQ multiplex PCR, lists solely in-frame clones and lacks some. The sample holds about 23,000 clones, 80% to 90% seen once. Input material: peripheral blood. Source of these receptors: a man aged 65 to 79 in a cohort sampled during active COVID-19.

The chain carries TRBV6-5 and TRBJ1-6; 7 nucleotides agree with TRBD1. Trimming took 6 bases from V and 6 from J; bases not matched to a gene: 5. This CDR3 has 14 amino acids. Germline V lookup: CDR1 MNHEY, CDR2 SVGAGI. The CDR3 loop reads CASSTYRGNSPLHF. CDR3 in DNA: TGTGCCAGCAGCACCTACAGGGGTAATTCACCCCTCCACTTT.

The chain has TRBV6-5 and TRBJ1-6, with 8 positions matching TRBD1. The length of the CDR3 is 14 residues. Germline V gene data show CDR1 as MNHEY and CDR2 as SVGAGI. J gave up 10 bases and V 6 bases, and 8 bases lay outside the gene matches. CDR3 loop: CASRTGQGRSPLHF. The CDR3 bases are TGTGCCAGCAGGACCGGACAGGGTAGATCACCCCTCCACTTT.

The rearrangement links TRBV6-6 to TRBJ1-6, with 10 bases aligning to TRBD1. Trimming took 5 bases from V and 9 from J; bases not matched to a gene: 16. Germline-derived CDR1 and CDR2 are MNHNY and SVGAGI (reference sequence). The CDR3 runs 18 residues. In DNA, the CDR3 is TGTGCCAGCAGTCTCCCCGCCAACGGGGGACAGGGGTCTTCACCCCTCCACTTT. Residues: CASSLPANGGQGSSPLHF.

The chain couples TRBV18 to TRBJ1-2; D perhaps matches TRBD1 (5 bases). The CDR3 loop spans 14 amino acids. Per germline, CDR1 KGHSH and CDR2 LQKENI. The ends were cut back, 3 bases at V and 7 bases at J, with 15 bases in the middle. In nucleotides, the CDR3 is TGTGCCAGCTCACCTGATCAAGGCCAGGGTGGCTACACCTTC. It codes for CASSPDQGQGGYTF. The whole variable domain, remainder taken from reference TRBV18 and TRBJ1-2, is NAGVMQNPRHLVRRRGQEARLRCSPMKGHSHVYWYRQLPEEGLKFMVYLQKENIIDESGMPKERFSAEFPKEGPSILRIQQVVRGDSAAYFCASSPDQGQGGYTFGSGTRLTVV.

The rearrangement joins TRBV5-6 to TRBJ2-5; D might be TRBD1 (6 bases). CDR1 SGHDT and CDR2 YYEEEE come from the germline V gene. The V end was cut by 1 base, the J end by 4 bases, with 8 bases between. CDR3 length equals 13 residues. The CDR3 DNA reads as TGTGCCAGCAGCTTGTCAGGGGTAGAGACCCAGTACTTC. Amino acid sequence: CASSLSGVETQYF.

DNA for the CDR3: TGTGCCAGCAGAGCACAGGGGGCACTTTACGAGCAGTACTTC. Protein sequence: CASRAQGALYEQYF. This rearrangement joins TRBV28 to TRBJ2-7, with 9 bases that match TRBD1. J was trimmed by 4 bases and V by 6 bases; bases with no gene match: 7. Germline assignment: CDR1 MDHEN and CDR2 SYDVKM. The CDR3 is 14 residues long.

This chain uses TRBV18 with TRBJ2-2, with a tentative D call TRBD1 (5 bases). CDR1 and CDR2 from the germline V gene are KGHSH and LQKENI. Trimming left V 1 base short and J 5 bases short, with 5 bases between. The CDR3 sequence is 13 residues long. CDR3 sequence (DNA): TGTGCCAGCTCACCACAGGGGACCGGGGAGCTGTTTTTT. Its translation is CASSPQGTGELFF.

V usage is TRBV4-1 and J usage is TRBJ2-7, with 7 bases aligning to TRBD2. The CDR3 has 15 residues. Germline trimming cut 1 base from V and 0 bases from J; bases unmatched to any gene: 3. Germline V gives CDR1 MGHRA, CDR2 YSYEKL. CDR3 sequence (DNA): TGCGCCAGCAGCCAAGGGCTAGCGGTCTCCTACGAGCAGTACTTC. This gives the protein CASSQGLAVSYEQYF.

The chain recombines TRBV6-6 with TRBJ1-4; perhaps TRBD1 as D (6 bases). The CDR3 runs 14 residues. The germline V gene encodes CDR1 MNHNY and CDR2 SVGAGI (reference sequence). Trimming took 8 bases from V and 8 from J, leaving 18 bases between them. CDR3 bases: TGTGCCAGCGACGGGGGGGCAGGGGTCGAAAAACTGTTTTTT. It translates to CASDGGAGVEKLFF.

This clone appeared a single time. CDR3 DNA: TGTGCCAGCAGCTTTACAGGGGTCGAGCAGTACTTC. Encoded protein: CASSFTGVEQYF. The chain recombines TRBV12-3 or TRBV12-4 with TRBJ2-7; 7 positions match TRBD1. The J segment lost 6 bases and the V segment lost 6 bases, leaving 5 bases of the junction unmatched. The CDR3 is 12 amino acids.

The chain carries TRBV18 and TRBJ1-4, with TRBD1 matching over 8 bases. V lost 3 bases and J lost 4; bases outside the gene matches: 4. The CDR3 covers 15 residues. Germline CDR1 is KGHSH and CDR2 is LQKENI. CDR3 in DNA: TGTGCCAGCTCACCTGACAGGGGCCGTAATGAAAAACTGTTTTTT. Translating gives CASSPDRGRNEKLFF.

V gene TRBV27 combines with J gene TRBJ2-1, with 11 bases that match TRBD2. The length of the CDR3 is 17 residues. After removal of 7 bases from V and 2 bases from J, the junction contained 10 bases not matched to a gene. Per the germline V gene, CDR1 is MNHEY and CDR2 is SMNVEV (reference sequence). CDR3 nucleotides: TGTGCCAGCAAAAAGTTAGCGGGAGGGGCAACCTACAATGAGCAGTTCTTC. Translated, it gives CASKKLAGGATYNEQFF.

Written as DNA, the CDR3 is TGTGCCAGCTCAATGGGGACAGGACGAGAGACCCAGTACTTC. Protein sequence: CASSMGTGRETQYF. V usage is TRBV18 and J usage is TRBJ2-5; 8 bases match TRBD1. Germline V gene lookup returns CDR1 KGHSH and CDR2 LQKENI. V was pared by 5 bases and J by 4 bases, with 6 bases of the junction left unmatched. The CDR3 runs 14 residues.

The chain links TRBV15 to TRBJ2-1; perhaps TRBD1 as D (5 bases). Per the germline V gene, CDR1 is LNHNV and CDR2 is YYDKDF (reference sequence). Trimming took 3 bases from V and 8 from J, leaving 11 bases between them. The CDR3 totals 13 residues. The CDR3 bases are TGTGCCACCAGCAGTCAGGGATGGGATGAGCAGTTCTTC. Translating gives CATSSQGWDEQFF.

The genes are TRBV7-9 and TRBJ1-5; tentative D call: TRBD1 (6 bases). Germline V gene sequence: CDR1 SEHNR, CDR2 FQNEAQ (reference sequence). V lost 5 bases and J lost 6, with 14 bases in between. The CDR3 runs 14 residues. The CDR3 sequence: CASSRAGDGQPQHF. Here the CDR3 DNA reads TGTGCCAGCAGCCGTGCAGGGGACGGTCAGCCCCAGCATTTT.

V and J are TRBV4-2 and TRBJ2-7; D may be TRBD2 (5 bases). CDR3 size: 16 residues. Germline assignment: CDR1 LGHNA and CDR2 YNFKEQ. Trimming took off 2 bases at V and 2 bases at J, with 16 bases between the two ends. The CDR3 region is CASSQTGRTGTYEQYF. CDR3 in DNA: TGTGCCAGCAGCCAAACCGGACGGACCGGGACCTACGAGCAGTACTTC.

The chain has TRBV7-3 and TRBJ2-1; D might be TRBD2 (6 bases). The V end lost 5 bases, the J end lost 7 bases, and 18 bases lay between the germline ends. From germline, CDR1 is SGHTA and CDR2 FQGTGA. The CDR3 loop spans 15 amino acids. In DNA form, the CDR3 reads TGTGCCAGCAGCGCATCCGGGAGCCCACGGAATGAGCAGTTCTTC. Residues: CASSASGSPRNEQFF.

The chain recombines TRBV18 with TRBJ2-6, with 12 bases lining up with TRBD2. Losses at the gene ends were 5 bases for V and 2 bases for J; bases not matched to a gene: 4. The V gene's germline CDR1 is KGHSH and CDR2 LQKENI. This CDR3 has 17 residues. CDR3 bases: TGTGCCAGCTCAACGACTAGCGGGAGTCCTGGGGCCAACGTCCTGACTTTC. Translation gives CASSTTSGSPGANVLTF.

The gene calls are TRBV5-1 and TRBJ2-3; no clear D. There are 16 residues in the CDR3. The germline V gene encodes CDR1 SGHRS and CDR2 YFSETQ. Deletions cut 1 base from V and 4 bases from J, with 16 bases between. CDR3 in DNA: TGCGCCAGCAGCTTGCAAAAGAGCGCTGGCGCAGATACGCAGTATTTT. Translating gives CASSLQKSAGADTQYF.

This chain connects TRBV19 to TRBJ1-3; D may be TRBD1 (5 bases). CDR3 size: 15 residues. The V end lost 7 bases, the J end lost 4 bases, and 17 bases lay between the germline ends. Germline V gene lookup returns CDR1 LNHDA and CDR2 SQIVND (reference sequence). Here the CDR3 DNA reads TGTGCCAGTACCTTTCGGGGGGACTTCGGAAACACCATATATTTT. Its protein is CASTFRGDFGNTIYF.